Below are 3 T cell receptor beta chains sequenced from a single sample in a study of T cell responses to AZD1222 COVID-19 vaccine. This table comes from immunoSEQ multiplex PCR, and its TCRdb copy is limited to in-frame clones, with some not included. The repertoire holds 150,000 or so clones, with roughly nine tenths as singletons. The sequenced sample was peripheral blood, obtained on day 0 of AZD1222 vaccination. The origin of the receptors is an adult in good health.

Remarks on this clone: Additional DNA sequences in this sample encode the identical CDR3. This chain connects TRBV3-1 (or the pseudogene TRBV3-2) to TRBJ2-5; tentatively, D is TRBD1 or TRBD2 (6 bases each). Germline CDR1 and CDR2: LGHDT and YNNKEL (reference sequence). The CDR3 is made up of 15 amino acids. Between the trimmed V and J ends, which lost 0 bases and 4 bases, there was a span of 12 bases. The CDR3 DNA reads as TGTGCCAGCAGCCAAGATCGGGGGCTAGGAGAGACCCAGTACTTC. It translates to CASSQDRGLGETQYF.

The chain uses TRBV18 and TRBJ1-4, with TRBD1 as a possible D gene (6 bases). Per the germline V gene, CDR1 is KGHSH and CDR2 is LQKENI. Trimming left V 5 bases short and J 4 bases short, with 17 bases between. The length of the CDR3 is 16 residues. The CDR3 region has the DNA TGTGCCAGCTCAACCAACGTACAGGGCCTTAATGAAAAACTGTTTTTT. Its protein product is CASSTNVQGLNEKLFF.

V gene TRBV4-1 combines with J gene TRBJ1-3; possibly TRBD1 for D (6 bases). CDR1 and CDR2 from the germline V gene are MGHRA and YSYEKL. The CDR3 has 16 amino acids. Trimming left V 0 bases short and J 8 bases short, with 17 bases between. CDR3 nucleotide sequence: TGCGCCAGCAGCCAAGATCCGTCGGGGGCCAGGGACACCATATATTTT. It is translated as CASSQDPSGARDTIYF.